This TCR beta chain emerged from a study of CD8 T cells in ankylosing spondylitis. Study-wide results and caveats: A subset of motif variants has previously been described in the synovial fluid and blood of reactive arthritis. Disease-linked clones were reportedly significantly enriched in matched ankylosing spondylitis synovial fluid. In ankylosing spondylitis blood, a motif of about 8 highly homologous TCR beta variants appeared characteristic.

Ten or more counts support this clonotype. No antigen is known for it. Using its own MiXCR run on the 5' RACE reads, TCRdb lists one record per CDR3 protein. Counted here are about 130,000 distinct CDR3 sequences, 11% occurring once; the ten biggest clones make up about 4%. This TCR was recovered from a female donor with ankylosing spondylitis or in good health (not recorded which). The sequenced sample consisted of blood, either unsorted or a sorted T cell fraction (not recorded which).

In DNA form, the CDR3 reads TGTGCCAGCACTGGACTCCCGAACACCGGGGAGCTGTTTTTT. This codes for CASTGLPNTGELFF. The chain uses TRBV7-2 and TRBJ2-2; TRBD2 might be the D (5 bases). This CDR3 has 14 residues. Trimming stripped 7 bases from V and 0 bases from J, with 9 bases between. CDR1 SGHTA and CDR2 FQGNSA come from the germline V gene.